This record concerns one T cell receptor (beta chain) sequence. The antigen is unknown. Sequencing was performed with immunoSEQ multiplex PCR; in TCRdb, only in-frame clones are kept and a portion is missing. This table holds around 120,000 clones, more than 75% found once. This specimen comes from a study of T cell responses to AZD1222 COVID-19 vaccine. This CDR3 is built from 17 residues. Germline CDR1 and CDR2: LGHNA and YNFKEQ. V was trimmed by 0 bases and J by 4 bases, leaving 19 bases between them. Study-level results: Vaccine-associated CD4 TCRs spanned spike, dominant at 160-218 and 743-854. No repertoire was sampled before or during the peak T cell response, only after it. Among those given AZD1222, only five to seven were seropositive at baseline. Donors were mostly white British, more females; clonal diversity possibly underestimated.

The chain employs TRBV4-2 and TRBJ2-7; the D gene is possibly TRBD2 (5 bases). Sequences were derived from peripheral blood, sampled on day 0 of AZD1222 vaccination. This TCR came from an adult in good health. CDR3 region: CASSQDLGRGPEYEQYF. Here the CDR3 DNA reads TGTGCCAGCAGCCAAGATCTAGGGAGAGGGCCGGAATACGAGCAGTACTTC.